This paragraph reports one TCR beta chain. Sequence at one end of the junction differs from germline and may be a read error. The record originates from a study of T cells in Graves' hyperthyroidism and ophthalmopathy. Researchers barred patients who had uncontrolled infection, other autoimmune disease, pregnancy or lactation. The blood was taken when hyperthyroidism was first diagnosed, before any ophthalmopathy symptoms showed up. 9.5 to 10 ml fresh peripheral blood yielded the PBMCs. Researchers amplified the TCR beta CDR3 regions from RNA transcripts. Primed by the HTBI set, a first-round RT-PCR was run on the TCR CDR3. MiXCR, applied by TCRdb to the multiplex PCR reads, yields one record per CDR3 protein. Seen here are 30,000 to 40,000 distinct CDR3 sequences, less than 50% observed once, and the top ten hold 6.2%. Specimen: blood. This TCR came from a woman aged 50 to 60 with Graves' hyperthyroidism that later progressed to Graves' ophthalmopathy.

This CDR3 reads CSVERTGGASYEQFF. The DNA of the CDR3 is TGCAGCGTTGAAAGGACAGGGGGCGCATCTTATGAGCAGTTTTTT. This chain links TRBV29-1 with TRBJ2-2, with 11 bases lining up with TRBD1. The V gene's germline CDR1 is SQVTM and CDR2 ANQGSEA. This CDR3 comprises 15 residues.